This T cell receptor (beta chain) was captured in a study of blood T cell repertoires in COVID-19. For the study at large: Specimens from acute and convalescent COVID-19 originated in the United States, Italy and Spain. T cells, B-cell-depleted T cells, or PBMCs provided the cDNA or gDNA that served as material.

This CDR3 region has 17 residues. The V and J ends lost 4 bases and 2 bases, in that order; junction bases with no gene match: 11. The germline V gene has CDR1 MDHEN and CDR2 SYDVKM. In the original processing: Reference gene primer amplification yielded estimated nucleated cell counts. Libraries were prepared by immunoSEQ multiplex PCR; TCRdb keeps only in-frame clonotypes and omits some of them. That table gives V, J and clone size, and the DNA gave D and trimming. The sample gives roughly 230,000 clones, over 80% of which show up once; roughly 5.5% is in the top ten. V gene TRBV28 combines with J gene TRBJ2-3; 8 bases match TRBD2. Sequencing was carried out using peripheral blood. The TCR originated in a human donor in a cohort sampled during active COVID-19. CDR3 amino acids: CASSSAGTRIPTDTQYF. The DNA for the CDR3 is TGTGCCAGCAGTTCGGCCGGGACTAGGATTCCCACAGATACGCAGTATTTT.